The rows below give T cell receptor beta chains drawn from one sample of a study of beta chain features in type 1 diabetes. TCRdb keeps only in-frame clones here, not all; method: immunoSEQ multiplex PCR. This table has about 230,000 clones, around 9.6% appearing once. The sample was naive CD4+ T cells from blood. These TCRs come from a woman aged 18-35 years in good health. Each CDR3 is given with its conserved first and last residue. The D gene is left open where the match is weak. Rows give clone size only sometimes, using once, few, many, or a class for an expanded clone.

v_call	d_call	clone_size	j_call	cdr3_nt	cdr3_aa
TRBV4-2	TRBD2	few	TRBJ2-7	TGTGCCAGCAGCCAAGGGTCTTGGACTAGCGGGTTGGAGAGCTACGAGCAGTACTTC	CASSQGSWTSGLESYEQYF
TRBV5-1	NA	few	TRBJ1-1	TGCGCCAGCAGCGGGCAGGGTGGCACTGAAGCTTTCTTT	CASSGQGGTEAFF
TRBV6-1	NA	few	TRBJ1-5	TGTGCCAGCAGTGAAGTTGGCATCAATCAGCCCCAGCATTTT	CASSEVGINQPQHF
TRBV5-1	NA	few	TRBJ1-1	TGCGCCAGCAGCTCTAACACTGAAGCTTTCTTT	CASSSNTEAFF
TRBV5-1	NA	NA	TRBJ1-2	TGCGCCAGCAGCGCCGGGACTTCGTGGGGCTACACCTTC	CASSAGTSWGYTF
TRBV6-4	NA	NA	TRBJ1-5	TGTGCCAGCAGTGAACAGGGCCACAATCAGCCCCAGCATTTT	CASSEQGHNQPQHF
TRBV7-2	NA	NA	TRBJ1-2	TGTGCCAGCAGCTTGCGAGGCCGTTATGGCTACACCTTC	CASSLRGRYGYTF
TRBV5-6	TRBD1	few	TRBJ1-2	TGTGCCAGCAGCTCGTCGGACAGGAACTATGGCTACACCTTC	CASSSSDRNYGYTF
TRBV5-1	NA	few	TRBJ2-1	TGCGCCAGCAGACAGGGATTTGGCAATGAGCAGTTCTTC	CASRQGFGNEQFF
TRBV19	TRBD1	few	TRBJ1-5	TGTGCCAGTAGTAGACGACAGGGGGCCGGCAATCAGCCCCAGCATTTT	CASSRRQGAGNQPQHF
TRBV5-4	NA	NA	TRBJ2-3	TGTGCCAGCAGCTTGGTATCGAGGGGCACAGATACGCAGTATTTT	CASSLVSRGTDTQYF
TRBV30	NA	few	TRBJ1-1	TGTGCCTGGAGTGTAAGGCAGGACACTGAAGCTTTCTTT	CAWSVRQDTEAFF
TRBV19	TRBD1	few	TRBJ1-2	TGTGCCAGTCTGGACAGGCCGTTAAGCTATGGCTACACCTTC	CASLDRPLSYGYTF
TRBV6-1	NA	few	TRBJ1-5	TGTGCCAGCAGTGACAGGGGTAATCAGCCCCAGCATTTT	CASSDRGNQPQHF
TRBV30	NA	few	TRBJ1-3	TGTGCCTGGAGTGTCGGGGGAGGAAACACCATATATTTT	CAWSVGGGNTIYF
TRBV10-2	TRBD1	few	TRBJ1-5	TGCGCCAGCAGGGGACAGGGGCCGGGGCAGCCCCAGCATTTT	CASRGQGPGQPQHF
TRBV5-4	NA	NA	TRBJ1-2	TGTGCCAGCAGCCCTGACAGTGGCTATGGCTACACCTTC	CASSPDSGYGYTF
TRBV30	TRBD1	NA	TRBJ1-3	TGTGCCTGGGGGGGGACAGGGGGCACCATATATTTT	CAWGGTGGTIYF
TRBV10-3	TRBD2	NA	TRBJ2-3	TGTGCCATCAGTCCTGCGGGTAGCGGGGGCACAGATACGCAGTATTTT	CAISPAGSGGTDTQYF
TRBV19	NA	NA	TRBJ2-3	TGTGCCAGTAGTACCGACAGGAGCACAGATACGCAGTATTTT	CASSTDRSTDTQYF
TRBV6-5	TRBD1	few	TRBJ2-7	TGTGCCAGCAGTTACGTCTCGACAGGGAGTGGCGAGCAGTACTTC	CASSYVSTGSGEQYF
TRBV6-1	TRBD2	few	TRBJ2-1	TGTGCCAGCATAAGCGGGGGACCGCAGAATGAGCAGTTCTTC	CASISGGPQNEQFF
TRBV4-1	NA	few	TRBJ1-3	TGCGCCAGCAGCCGCATAGAGAGCTCTGGAAACACCATATATTTT	CASSRIESSGNTIYF
TRBV20-1	NA	few	TRBJ1-1	TGCAGTGCCTATCCGGGGGCTGAAGCTTTCTTT	CSAYPGAEAFF
TRBV5-1	NA	NA	TRBJ2-1	TGCGCCAGCAGCGGACTCGGACAGTCATACAATGAGCAGTTCTTC	CASSGLGQSYNEQFF
TRBV21-1	NA	few	TRBJ1-2	TGTGCCAGCAGCAAAGTCGATAGACAGAGTGCCTATGGCTACACCTTC	CASSKVDRQSAYGYTF
TRBV2	NA	few	TRBJ1-5	TGTGCCAGCGCCAGTGGCGTGGGAGACAGGCTCTTCAATCAGCCCCAGCATTTT	CASASGVGDRLFNQPQHF
TRBV13	TRBD2	NA	TRBJ2-3	TGTGCCAGCAGCCGCCCGGGACTAGCGGGAGGGCCGGGTACGCAGTATTTT	CASSRPGLAGGPGTQYF
TRBV19	TRBD1	few	TRBJ1-5	TGTGCCAGTAGTAACCAGGACAGGGGTCATCAGCCCCAGCATTTT	CASSNQDRGHQPQHF
TRBV7-8	NA	NA	TRBJ2-1	TGTGCCAGCAGCTTCAGGGTATGGGATGAGCAGTTCTTC	CASSFRVWDEQFF
TRBV7-9	NA	NA	TRBJ1-1	TGTGCCAGCAGCTTAGACCTGGGCTCGACTGAAGCTTTCTTT	CASSLDLGSTEAFF
TRBV21-1	NA	NA	TRBJ2-7	TGTGCCAGCAGCAAACAGGCTCTCGGTACTCACGAGCAGTACTTC	CASSKQALGTHEQYF
TRBV19	TRBD1	NA	TRBJ2-7	TGTGCCAGTAGCGAGGGACAGGGGCCCCTCAAGCAGTACTTC	CASSEGQGPLKQYF
TRBV6-4	NA	few	TRBJ2-3	TGTGCCAGCAGTGCTCTAGCGATGAGCACAGATACGCAGTATTTT	CASSALAMSTDTQYF
TRBV5-4	NA	many	TRBJ2-6	TGTGCCAGCAGCTTGAATGCAGAAGGGGCCAACGTCCTGACTTTC	CASSLNAEGANVLTF
TRBV7-6	NA	many	TRBJ2-3	TGTGCCAGCAGCCCTGCTACGGGGATCGCGCAGTATTTT	CASSPATGIAQYF
TRBV10-3	TRBD1	NA	TRBJ1-2	TGTGCCATCACTCGCGGGACAGGGTCGTCTAACTATGGCTACACCTTC	CAITRGTGSSNYGYTF
TRBV18	NA	few	TRBJ2-1	TGTGCCAGCTCATCCCTAGACAGTTCCGAGAGTGAGCAGTTCTTC	CASSSLDSSESEQFF
TRBV30	TRBD1	NA	TRBJ1-2	TGTGCCAGTCGGCCCGGGACAGGGTTTCGTTACACCTTC	CASRPGTGFRYTF
TRBV6-5	NA	few	TRBJ2-7	TGTGCCAGCAGTTACCGGGCAGGGGCCTCCTACGAGCAGTACTTC	CASSYRAGASYEQYF
TRBV4-1	TRBD1	NA	TRBJ2-1	TGCGCCAGCAGCCAAGTTAGACCGGGACAGGGTTACAATGAGCAGTTCTTC	CASSQVRPGQGYNEQFF
TRBV9	NA	few	TRBJ2-3	TGTGCCAGCAGCGCTTCGGCGGCCTGGCGGAATACGCAGTATTTT	CASSASAAWRNTQYF
TRBV2	TRBD1	NA	TRBJ1-1	TGTGCCAGCAAAATGGACAGGGATTTGACTGAAGCTTTCTTT	CASKMDRDLTEAFF
TRBV5-1	TRBD1	few	TRBJ1-1	TGCGCCAGCAGCTTGGGGGACAGGGGGAACACTGAAGCTTTCTTT	CASSLGDRGNTEAFF
TRBV6-5	NA	NA	TRBJ1-1	TGTGCCAGCAGTTTCACAGGGTTGGGGAACACTGAAGCTTTCTTT	CASSFTGLGNTEAFF